Given below is one T cell receptor (beta chain) in context. Clones were sequenced by immunoSEQ multiplex PCR, and TCRdb holds only the in-frame ones, with some missing. Counted here are some 360,000 clones, approximately 89% occurring once; the ten biggest clones make up roughly 3.9%. The data were taken from a study of blood T cell repertoires in COVID-19. The germline V and J ends were trimmed by 1 base and 0 bases, with 4 bases remaining between them. This CDR3 comprises 13 residues. Germline V gene data show CDR1 as LNHNV and CDR2 as YYDKDF (reference sequence). The TCR comes from a woman aged 55-70 years with COVID-19, enrolled during active disease. The specimen was peripheral blood. The chain uses TRBV15 and TRBJ2-7, with unresolved D. The CDR3 here is CATSRGSSYEQYF. The CDR3, as DNA: TGTGCCACCAGCAGAGGGAGCTCCTACGAGCAGTACTTC.